The present TCR beta chain was sequenced within a study of T-cell reconstitution after alpha-beta-depleted transplantation in children. Study results and limitations: Several hundred expanded graft clones reportedly gave rise to the alpha-beta T cells present about two months after transplant. Hyperexpanded clones declined; after one year, newly produced T cells mostly supplied diversity. The high TCRbeta diversity at day 60 in some patients came from surviving recipient T cells and thymic progenitors.

This sample's TCRbeta library carried unique molecular identifier barcodes. TCRdb redid the calling of the PCR reads with MiXCR, one entry per CDR3 protein. Of 90,000 to 130,000 distinct CDR3 sequences listed, about 9.3% were seen once; the top ten hold nearly 35%. This clonotype was observed many times. Its antigen is unknown. V lost 5 bases and J lost 0; bases outside the gene matches: 21. Germline assignment: CDR1 SGHVS and CDR2 FQNEAQ. The CDR3 length is 21 residues. The starting material was PBMCs, obtained before TCRalphabeta/CD19-depleted stem cell transplant. The chain links TRBV7-8 to TRBJ2-1, with TRBD2 identical over 8 bases. The sequence derives from a boy aged 2 to 10 with acute lymphoblastic leukemia, due to receive a stem cell transplant. The DNA for the CDR3 is TGTGCCAGCAGCCTACAGAGGAGGGGACTAGAGGCCCTAAGCTCCTACAATGAGCAGTTCTTC. Translating gives CASSLQRRGLEALSSYNEQFF.